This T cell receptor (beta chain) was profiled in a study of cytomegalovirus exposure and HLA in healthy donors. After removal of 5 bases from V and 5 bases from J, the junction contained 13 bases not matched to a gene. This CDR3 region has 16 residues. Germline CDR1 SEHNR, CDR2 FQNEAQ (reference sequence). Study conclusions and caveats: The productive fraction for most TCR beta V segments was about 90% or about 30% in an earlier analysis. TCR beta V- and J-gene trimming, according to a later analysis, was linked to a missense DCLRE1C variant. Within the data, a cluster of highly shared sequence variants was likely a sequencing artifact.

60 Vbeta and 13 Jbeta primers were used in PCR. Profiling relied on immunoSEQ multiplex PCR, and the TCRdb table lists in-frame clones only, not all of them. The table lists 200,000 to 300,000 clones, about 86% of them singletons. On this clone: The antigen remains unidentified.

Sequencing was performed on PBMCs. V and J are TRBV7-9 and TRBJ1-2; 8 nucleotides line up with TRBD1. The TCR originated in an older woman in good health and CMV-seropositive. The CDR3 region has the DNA TGTGCCAGCAGCAGTGTCCGGACAGGGATAGGGTATGGCTACACCTTC. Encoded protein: CASSSVRTGIGYGYTF.